The 2 T cell receptor beta chains listed next were all sequenced from one sample in a study of human T cells and chemical hapten exposure. The time point is: healthy volunteer bleed at 6 weeks. The template was total RNA from unfractionated whole blood. MiXCR, run by TCRdb on the RACE reads, gives a single entry per CDR3 protein. The table lists about 77,000 distinct CDR3 sequences, approximately 8.1% of them singletons. The source material was whole blood. The origin of the receptors is a female donor in good health. Some clones in this sample may be carry-over from other donors' samples.

This clonotype came up many times. The chain is built from TRBV20-1 and TRBJ1-6; TRBD1 matches at 8 bases. This CDR3 comprises 15 residues. V lost 3 bases and J lost 9; bases outside the gene matches: 10. Germline CDR1 reads DFQATT; CDR2 reads SNEGSKA (reference sequence). In DNA form, the CDR3 reads TGCAGTGCTAGGGAGACAGGGGAGGGTGGTTCACCCCTCCACTTT. This translates into CSARETGEGGSPLHF.

This clonotype was recorded at least ten times. The CDR3 sequence is CASSQAVSGRGTYEQYF. In nucleotides, the CDR3 is TGCGCCAGCAGCCAAGCCGTTTCGGGGCGGGGAACCTACGAGCAGTACTTC. The chain recombines TRBV4-3 with TRBJ2-7, with D possibly matching TRBD2 (6 bases). The CDR3 runs to 17 residues. Trimming left V 1 base short and J 2 bases short, with 18 bases between. CDR1 is LGHNA, CDR2 YSLEER, per germline.